This TCR beta chain derives from a study of monozygotic twins with inflammatory bowel disease. For this clonotype: Its antigen is not identified.

Overall study findings and caveats: For repertoire similarity, concordant twins did not differ from discordant twins, possibly because power was limited.

CDR3 length: 18 amino acids. CDR1 and CDR2 (germline): MNHEY, SVGEGT. TCRdb re-called the 5' RACE reads, yielding one record per CDR3 amino acid sequence without DNA. This sample's table has about 330,000 distinct CDR3 sequences. The sequence was obtained from a human donor with ulcerative colitis or Crohn's disease, or a healthy co-twin of an affected twin (not recorded which). The source material was blood. The rearrangement joins TRBV6-2 or TRBV6-3 to TRBJ1-1; TCRdb gives TRBD1 as the D gene, but with no DNA this cannot be confirmed. CDR3 protein: CASSYFRDRGLMNTEAFF.